This record concerns one T cell receptor (beta chain) sequence. Its specificity is unknown. Repertoires were generated with immunoSEQ multiplex PCR, while TCRdb's copy carries only in-frame clones and drops some. The table records 80,000 to 100,000 clones, around 87% of them present only once. These data are taken from a study of T cell responses to AZD1222 COVID-19 vaccine. CDR1 is MNHNS and CDR2 is SASEGT in the germline V gene. There are 16 residues in the CDR3. The trim removed 4 bases at V and 9 bases at J, leaving 8 bases unmatched. Study findings and constraints: The sample set comprised mostly white British donors with more females, and clonal diversity was possibly underestimated.

Pooled samples include second doses given at about 4 or 12 weeks. The chain uses TRBV6-1 and TRBJ2-1; 14 bases are a match to TRBD2. This receptor was identified in an adult who received the AZD1222 COVID-19 vaccine. Sequenced here: peripheral blood, sampled 28 days after the second AZD1222 dose. This chain's CDR3 is CASSGRTSGRSGEQFF. The CDR3 DNA sequence: TGTGCCAGCAGTGGAAGGACTAGCGGGAGGTCAGGTGAGCAGTTCTTC.